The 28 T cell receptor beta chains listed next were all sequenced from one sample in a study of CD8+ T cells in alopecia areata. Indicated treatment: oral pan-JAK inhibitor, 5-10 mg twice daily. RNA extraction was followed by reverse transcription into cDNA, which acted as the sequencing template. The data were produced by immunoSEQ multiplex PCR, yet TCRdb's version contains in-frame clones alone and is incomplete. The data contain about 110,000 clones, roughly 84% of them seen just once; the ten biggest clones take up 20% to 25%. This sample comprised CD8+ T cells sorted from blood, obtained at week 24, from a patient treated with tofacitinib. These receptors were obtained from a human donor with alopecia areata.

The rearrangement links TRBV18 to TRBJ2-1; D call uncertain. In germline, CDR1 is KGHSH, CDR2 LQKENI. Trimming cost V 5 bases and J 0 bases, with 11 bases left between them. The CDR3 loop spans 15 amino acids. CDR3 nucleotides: TGTGCCAGCTCATACGAGTCAAGCTCCTACAATGAGCAGTTCTTC. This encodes CASSYESSSYNEQFF.

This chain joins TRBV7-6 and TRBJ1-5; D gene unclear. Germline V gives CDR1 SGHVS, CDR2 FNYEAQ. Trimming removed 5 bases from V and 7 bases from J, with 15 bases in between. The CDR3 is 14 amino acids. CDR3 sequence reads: CASSLGRKGQPQHF. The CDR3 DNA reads TGTGCCAGCAGCCTCGGACGGAAAGGGCAGCCCCAGCATTTT.

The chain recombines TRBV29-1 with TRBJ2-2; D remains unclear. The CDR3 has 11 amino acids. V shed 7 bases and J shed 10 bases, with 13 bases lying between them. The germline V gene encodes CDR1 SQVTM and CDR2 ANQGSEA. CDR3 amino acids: CSALSGKELFF. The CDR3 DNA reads TGCAGCGCTCTCAGTGGAAAGGAGCTGTTTTTT.

The CDR3 DNA sequence: TGTGCCAGTAGTATAGGGACAGCATACAATGAGCAGTTCTTC. This encodes CASSIGTAYNEQFF. The chain is built from TRBV19 and TRBJ2-1; TRBD1 is a possible D gene (6 bases). The germline V gene encodes CDR1 LNHDA and CDR2 SQIVND (reference sequence). This CDR3 spans 14 amino acids. V dropped 1 base and J dropped 4 bases, with 8 bases sitting between them.

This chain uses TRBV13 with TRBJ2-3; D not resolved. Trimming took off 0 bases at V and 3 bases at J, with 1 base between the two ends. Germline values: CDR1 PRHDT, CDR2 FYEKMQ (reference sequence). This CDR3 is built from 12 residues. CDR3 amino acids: CASSLGTDTQYF. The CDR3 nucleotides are TGTGCCAGCAGCTTAGGGACAGATACGCAGTATTTT.

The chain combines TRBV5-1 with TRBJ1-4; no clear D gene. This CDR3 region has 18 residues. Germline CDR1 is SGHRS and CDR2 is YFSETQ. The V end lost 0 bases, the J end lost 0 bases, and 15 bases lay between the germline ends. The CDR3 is CASSLAAGGGATNEKLFF. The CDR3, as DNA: TGCGCCAGCAGCTTGGCCGCGGGAGGAGGCGCAACTAATGAAAAACTGTTTTTT.

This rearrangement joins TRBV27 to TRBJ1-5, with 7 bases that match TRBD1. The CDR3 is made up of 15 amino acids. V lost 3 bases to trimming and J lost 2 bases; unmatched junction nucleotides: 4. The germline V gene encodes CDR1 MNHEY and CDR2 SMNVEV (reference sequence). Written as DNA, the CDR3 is TGTGCCAGCAGTTTGAACAGGGGTGGCAATCAGCCCCAGCATTTT. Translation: CASSLNRGGNQPQHF.

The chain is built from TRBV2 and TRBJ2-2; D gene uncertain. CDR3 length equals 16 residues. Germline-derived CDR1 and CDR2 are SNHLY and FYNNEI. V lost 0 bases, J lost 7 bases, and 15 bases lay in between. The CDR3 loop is CASSEAQNRMVGELFF. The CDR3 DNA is TGTGCCAGCAGTGAAGCGCAGAACAGAATGGTCGGGGAGCTGTTTTTT.

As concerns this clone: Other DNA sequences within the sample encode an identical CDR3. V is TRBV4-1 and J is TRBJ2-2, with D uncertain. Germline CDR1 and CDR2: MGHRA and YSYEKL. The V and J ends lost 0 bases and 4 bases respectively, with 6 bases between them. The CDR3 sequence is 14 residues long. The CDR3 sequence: CASSQDRSTGELFF. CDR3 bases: TGCGCCAGCAGCCAAGACCGTAGCACCGGGGAGCTGTTTTTT.

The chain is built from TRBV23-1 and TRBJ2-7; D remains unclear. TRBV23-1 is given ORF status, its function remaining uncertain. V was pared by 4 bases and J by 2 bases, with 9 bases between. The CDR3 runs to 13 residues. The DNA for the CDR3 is TGCGCCAGCAGTCCCTACGTCCCCTACGAGCAGTACTTC. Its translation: CASSPYVPYEQYF.

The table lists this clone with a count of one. Here the CDR3 DNA reads TGTGCCAGCAGTGACTCGGGTAGGGGCGAAGCTTTCTTT. It yields the protein CASSDSGRGEAFF. The gene calls are TRBV6-4 and TRBJ1-1; TRBD1 might be the D (5 bases). The CDR3 is 13 amino acids. V was cut by 0 bases and J by 8 bases, with 10 bases left in between. The germline V gene encodes CDR1 MRHNA and CDR2 SNTAGT.

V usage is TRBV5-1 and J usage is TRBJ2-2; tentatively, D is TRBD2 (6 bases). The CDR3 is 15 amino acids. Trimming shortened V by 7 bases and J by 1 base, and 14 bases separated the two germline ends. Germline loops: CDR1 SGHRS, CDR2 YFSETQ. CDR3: CASGRSGWNTGELFF. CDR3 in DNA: TGCGCCAGCGGGAGGAGCGGGTGGAACACCGGGGAGCTGTTTTTT.

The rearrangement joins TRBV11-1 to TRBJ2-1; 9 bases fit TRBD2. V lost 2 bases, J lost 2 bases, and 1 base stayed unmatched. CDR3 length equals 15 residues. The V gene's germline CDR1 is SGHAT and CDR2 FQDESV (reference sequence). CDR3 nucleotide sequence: TGTGCCAGCAGCTTAATAGCGGGGGCCTACAATGAGCAGTTCTTC. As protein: CASSLIAGAYNEQFF. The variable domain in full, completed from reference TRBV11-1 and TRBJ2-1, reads EAEVAQSPRYKITEKSQAVAFWCDPISGHATLYWYRQILGQGPELLVQFQDESVVDDSQLPKDRFSAERLKGVDSTLKIQPAELGDSAMYLCASSLIAGAYNEQFFGPGTRLTVL.

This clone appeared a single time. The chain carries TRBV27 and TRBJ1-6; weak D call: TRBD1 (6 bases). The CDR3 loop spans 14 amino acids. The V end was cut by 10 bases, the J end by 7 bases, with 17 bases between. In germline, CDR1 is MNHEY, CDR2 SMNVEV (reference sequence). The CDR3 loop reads CATGTDSRNSPLHF. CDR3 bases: TGTGCCACCGGGACGGACAGTCGAAATTCACCCCTCCACTTT.

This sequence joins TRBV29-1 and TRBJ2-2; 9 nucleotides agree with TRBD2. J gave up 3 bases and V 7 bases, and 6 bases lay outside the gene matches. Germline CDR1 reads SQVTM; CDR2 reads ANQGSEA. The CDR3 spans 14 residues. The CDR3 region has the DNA TGCAGCGGTTGGACTAGCGAGGACACCGGGGAGCTGTTTTTT. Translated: CSGWTSEDTGELFF.

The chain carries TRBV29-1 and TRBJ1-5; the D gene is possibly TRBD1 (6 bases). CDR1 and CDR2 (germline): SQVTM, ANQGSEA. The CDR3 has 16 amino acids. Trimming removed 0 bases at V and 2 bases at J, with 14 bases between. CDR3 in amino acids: CSVEETGIGGNQPQHF. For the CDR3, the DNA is TGCAGCGTTGAAGAAACAGGGATTGGAGGCAATCAGCCCCAGCATTTT.

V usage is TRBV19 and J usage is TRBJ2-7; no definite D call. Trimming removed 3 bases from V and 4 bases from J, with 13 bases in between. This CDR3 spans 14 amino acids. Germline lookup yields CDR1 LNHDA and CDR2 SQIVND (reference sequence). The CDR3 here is CASSMSGQAYEQYF. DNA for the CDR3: TGTGCCAGTAGTATGTCCGGGCAGGCTTACGAGCAGTACTTC.

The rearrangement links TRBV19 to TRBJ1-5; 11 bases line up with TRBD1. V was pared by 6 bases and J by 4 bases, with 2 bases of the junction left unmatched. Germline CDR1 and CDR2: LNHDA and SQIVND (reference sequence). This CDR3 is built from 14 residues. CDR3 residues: CASRDRGPNQPQHF. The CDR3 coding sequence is TGTGCCAGTAGGGACAGGGGGCCAAATCAGCCCCAGCATTTT.

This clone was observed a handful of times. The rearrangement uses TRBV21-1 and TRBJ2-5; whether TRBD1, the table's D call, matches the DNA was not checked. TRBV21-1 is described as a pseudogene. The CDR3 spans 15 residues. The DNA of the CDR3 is TGTGCCAGCAGCGGCCGACAGGCACATTGCGAGACCCAGTACTTC. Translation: CASSGRQAHCETQYF.

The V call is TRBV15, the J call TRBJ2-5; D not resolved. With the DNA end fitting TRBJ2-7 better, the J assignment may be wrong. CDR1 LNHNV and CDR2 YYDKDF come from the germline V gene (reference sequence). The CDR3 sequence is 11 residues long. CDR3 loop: CATRDSYEQYF. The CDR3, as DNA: TGTGCCACCAGGGATTCCTACGAGCAGTACTTC.

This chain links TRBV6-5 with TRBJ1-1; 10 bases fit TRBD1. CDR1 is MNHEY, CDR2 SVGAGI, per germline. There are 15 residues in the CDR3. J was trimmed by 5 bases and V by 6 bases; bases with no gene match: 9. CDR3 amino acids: CASRPATGGMTEAFF. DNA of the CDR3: TGTGCCAGCAGACCAGCGACAGGGGGCATGACTGAAGCTTTCTTT.

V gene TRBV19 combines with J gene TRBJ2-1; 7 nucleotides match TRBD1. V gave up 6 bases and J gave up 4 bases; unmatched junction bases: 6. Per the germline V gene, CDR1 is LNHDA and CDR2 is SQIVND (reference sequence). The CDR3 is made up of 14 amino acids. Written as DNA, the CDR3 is TGTGCCAGTAGACCAGGGGGAATTTACAATGAGCAGTTCTTC. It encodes CASRPGGIYNEQFF.

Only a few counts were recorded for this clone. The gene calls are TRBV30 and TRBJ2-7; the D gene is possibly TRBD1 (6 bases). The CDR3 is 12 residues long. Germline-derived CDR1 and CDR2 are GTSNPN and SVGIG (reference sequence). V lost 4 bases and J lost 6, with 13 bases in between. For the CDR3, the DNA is TGTGCCTGGAACCAGGGGCTGGGCGAGCAGTACTTC. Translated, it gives CAWNQGLGEQYF. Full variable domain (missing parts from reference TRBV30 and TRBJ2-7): SQTIHQWPATLVQPVGSPLSLECTVEGTSNPNLYWYRQAAGRGLQLLFYSVGIGQISSEVPQNLSASRPQDRQFILSSKKLLLSDSGFYLCAWNQGLGEQYFGPGTRLTVT.

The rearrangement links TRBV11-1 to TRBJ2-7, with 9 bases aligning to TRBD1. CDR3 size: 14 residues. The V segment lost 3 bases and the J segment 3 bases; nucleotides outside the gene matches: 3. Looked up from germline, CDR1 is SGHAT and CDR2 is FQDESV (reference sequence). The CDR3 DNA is TGTGCCAGCAGCTTTGGGGACAGGGACTACGAGCAGTACTTC. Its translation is CASSFGDRDYEQYF.

The chain's CDR3 is CASSVGTDTQYF. The DNA of the CDR3 is TGTGCCAGCAGCGTCGGCACAGATACGCAGTATTTT. The chain combines TRBV9 with TRBJ2-3; D is unresolved. CDR1 SGDLS and CDR2 YYNGEE come from the germline V gene. CDR3 length: 12 residues. Trimming stripped 2 bases from V and 1 base from J, with 2 bases between.

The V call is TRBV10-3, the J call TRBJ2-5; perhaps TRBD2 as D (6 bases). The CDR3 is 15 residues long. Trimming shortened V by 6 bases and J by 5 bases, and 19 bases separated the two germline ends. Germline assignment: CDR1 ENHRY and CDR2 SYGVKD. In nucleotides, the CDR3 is TGTGCCATCAGAGGGGACGGACTATCGACTGAGACCCAGTACTTC. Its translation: CAIRGDGLSTETQYF.

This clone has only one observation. CDR3 sequence reads: CSVATRVNTGELFF. CDR3 nucleotides: TGCAGCGTTGCGACCAGGGTAAACACCGGGGAGCTGTTTTTT. This chain uses TRBV29-1 with TRBJ2-2, with D possibly TRBD1 on 5 matching bases. The V and J ends lost 4 bases and 2 bases respectively, with 11 bases between them. The CDR3 totals 14 residues. Per the germline V gene, CDR1 is SQVTM and CDR2 is ANQGSEA.

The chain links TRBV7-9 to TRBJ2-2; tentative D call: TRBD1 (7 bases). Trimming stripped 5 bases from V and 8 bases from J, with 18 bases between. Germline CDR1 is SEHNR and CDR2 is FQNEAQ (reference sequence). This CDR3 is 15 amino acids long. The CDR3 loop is CASSAGGLRAGELFF. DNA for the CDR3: TGTGCCAGCAGCGCAGGGGGACTCCGGGCTGGGGAGCTGTTTTTT.